This entry features one TCR beta chain sequence. The entry originates in a study of blood T cell repertoires in COVID-19. Study context: Italy, Spain and the United States were the sources of the convalescent and acute COVID-19 samples. T cells, B-cell-depleted T cells, or PBMCs supplied cDNA or gDNA.

Recruitment covered about 26 US areas and drew participants whose ages spanned about 18 to 100 years. Participants' own reports of clinical history determined their cohort assignment. Sequencing used immunoSEQ multiplex PCR; TCRdb keeps in-frame clones, though not all of them. The sample has around 85,000 clones, 85% to 90% seen once. The clonotype originates from a woman aged 45-60 years with acute COVID-19. Material for sequencing was PBMCs or T cells enriched from blood (not recorded which).

CDR3 sequence: CASSQGGGDSSYEQYF. CDR3 coding DNA: TGTGCCAGCAGCCAAGGAGGAGGGGACAGCTCCTACGAGCAGTACTTC. The rearrangement joins TRBV4-2 to TRBJ2-7; weak D call: TRBD1 (7 bases). The germline gives CDR1 LGHNA, CDR2 YNFKEQ. V lost 1 base and J lost 0, with 13 bases in between. There are 16 residues in the CDR3.